This T cell receptor beta chain came from a study of T cell responses to AZD1222 COVID-19 vaccine. Trimming pared 4 bases from V and 10 bases from J, leaving 8 bases between. CDR3 length: 12 amino acids. Germline V gene lookup returns CDR1 MDHEN and CDR2 SYDVKM. General study points: Spike-specific TCR breadth and depth grew following two AZD1222 doses.

Profiled with immunoSEQ multiplex PCR; TCRdb holds only in-frame clones, not every one. The table lists 75,000 or so clones, approximately 90% of them singletons. On this clone itself: Its specificity is not known.

Both about-4-week and about-12-week second-dose recipients were combined. The chain has TRBV28 and TRBJ1-6; D remains ambiguous. This TCR derives from an adult who received the AZD1222 COVID-19 vaccine. Sequenced material: peripheral blood, taken 28 days after the second AZD1222 dose. The CDR3 sequence: CASSSARSPLHF. The CDR3 DNA reads as TGTGCCAGCAGTTCCGCGAGGTCACCCCTCCACTTT.